This TCR beta chain is from a study of blood T cell repertoires in COVID-19. Study context: The study drew acute and convalescent COVID-19 samples from the United States, Italy and Spain. PBMCs, B-cell-depleted T cells, or T cells were the source of the cDNA or gDNA that made up the material.

In the original workflow: For nucleated cells, counts were estimated from reference gene primer amplification. The method was immunoSEQ multiplex PCR; TCRdb's version includes in-frame clones alone and lacks a portion of them. V, J and clone size were drawn from that table, and D and trimming were deduced from the DNA. The data hold 100,000 to 150,000 clones, with about 80% observed a single time. V lost 3 bases and J 2 bases, leaving 6 bases between the germline ends. The CDR3 is made up of 13 amino acids. Germline V gene lookup returns CDR1 LGHNA and CDR2 YNFKEQ. Sequencing was carried out using peripheral blood. This chain connects TRBV4-2 to TRBJ2-3; perhaps TRBD2 as D (5 bases). This clonotype originated in a man in his fifties or sixties with active or convalescent COVID-19. The CDR3 DNA reads as TGTGCCAGCAGCCAGAGGGTCACAGATACGCAGTATTTT. It yields the protein CASSQRVTDTQYF.